Shown below are 32 T cell receptor beta chains from a single sample sequenced in a study of blood T cell repertoires in COVID-19. Sequenced by immunoSEQ multiplex PCR; TCRdb stores in-frame clones only, minus some. The repertoire holds some 260,000 clones, almost 90% seen once, with around 1.4% in the top ten. The sequenced material came from peripheral blood. These receptors were collected from a man of 80 years or more with acute or convalescent COVID-19.

As DNA, the CDR3 is TGTGCCAGCAGCTCTGACAGTGAAGAGACCCAGTACTTC. Translated, it gives CASSSDSEETQYF. The chain recombines TRBV13 with TRBJ2-5; possible D gene TRBD1, 5 bases. V was clipped by 4 bases and J by 3 bases, with 9 bases between them. This CDR3 is built from 13 residues. Per germline, CDR1 PRHDT and CDR2 FYEKMQ (reference sequence).

The chain combines TRBV5-8 with TRBJ1-5; possible D gene TRBD1, 5 bases. Germline V gives CDR1 SGHTS, CDR2 YDEGEE. V was shortened by 1 base and J by 0 bases, with 8 bases between the two germline ends. The CDR3 sequence is 15 residues long. The CDR3 bases are TGTGCCAGCAGCTTGCGGGGGATTAGCAATCAGCCCCAGCATTTT. Its translation is CASSLRGISNQPQHF.

CDR3 region: CASSLLIRTGIAGELFF. The CDR3, as DNA: TGTGCCAGCAGTTTACTGATTAGGACAGGGATCGCCGGGGAGCTGTTTTTT. V usage is TRBV28 and J usage is TRBJ2-2; TRBD1 matches 8 bases. The CDR3 runs to 17 residues. CDR1 and CDR2 from the germline V gene are MDHEN and SYDVKM. V dropped 2 bases and J dropped 6; count of bases not matched to a gene: 11.

V gene TRBV7-9 combines with J gene TRBJ2-3, with 9 bases lining up with TRBD2. J was trimmed by 4 bases and V by 5 bases; bases with no gene match: 10. The CDR3 has 16 amino acids. CDR1 and CDR2 from the germline V gene are SEHNR and FQNEAQ (reference sequence). CDR3 sequence reads: CASSPLGGGASDTQYF. CDR3 nucleotide sequence: TGTGCCAGCAGCCCCCTTGGCGGGGGGGCATCAGATACGCAGTATTTT.

The chain carries TRBV5-1 and TRBJ1-2; D is perhaps TRBD1 (6 bases). Trimming left V 2 bases short and J 4 bases short, with 27 bases between. This CDR3 spans 19 amino acids. CDR1 and CDR2 (germline): SGHRS, YFSETQ. CDR3 coding DNA: TGCGCCAGCAGCTTTGCTCCCTCGGTACAGGGACGACCTACCTATGGCTACACCTTC. This encodes CASSFAPSVQGRPTYGYTF. The full variable domain, in which reference TRBV5-1 and TRBJ1-2 provide the parts outside the CDR3, is KAGVTQTPRYLIKTRGQQVTLSCSPISGHRSVSWYQQTPGQGLQFLFEYFSETQRNKGNFPGRFSGRQFSNSRSEMNVSTLELGDSALYLCASSFAPSVQGRPTYGYTFGSGTRLTVV.

This sequence joins TRBV29-1 and TRBJ2-1; 13 nucleotides line up with TRBD2. Unmatched junction bases numbered 7, after V lost 5 bases and J lost 0 bases. The germline V gene has CDR1 SQVTM and CDR2 ANQGSEA. CDR3 size: 17 residues. CDR3 loop: CSVSGTSGISSYNEQFF. In DNA form, the CDR3 reads TGCAGCGTTTCCGGGACTAGCGGGATTAGCTCCTACAATGAGCAGTTCTTC.

The rearrangement joins TRBV7-2 to TRBJ1-3, with D maybe TRBD1 (5 bases). The V end was cut by 8 bases, the J end by 0 bases, with 11 bases between. Germline CDR1 SGHTA, CDR2 FQGNSA. The CDR3 runs 14 residues. The CDR3 region is CASRDLRSGNTIYF. The CDR3 region has the DNA TGTGCCAGCCGGGACTTACGCTCTGGAAACACCATATATTTT. Looking up the rest from reference TRBV7-2 and TRBJ1-3 gives the full variable domain: GAGVSQSPSNKVTEKGKDVELRCDPISGHTALYWYRQSLGQGLEFLIYFQGNSAPDKSGLPSDRFSAERTGGSVSTLTIQRTQQEDSAVYLCASRDLRSGNTIYFGEGSWLTVV.

The chain recombines TRBV4-1 with TRBJ2-1; 9 bases line up with TRBD1. V was clipped by 0 bases and J by 0 bases; unmatched bases: 9. Germline V lookup: CDR1 MGHRA, CDR2 YSYEKL. This CDR3 has 19 residues. The CDR3 DNA reads as TGCGCCAGCAGCCAAGATTGGGACAGGGTCTCTTACTCCTACAATGAGCAGTTCTTC. Amino acids: CASSQDWDRVSYSYNEQFF.

This chain uses TRBV7-9 with TRBJ1-1; no firm D call. Trimming left V 5 bases short and J 4 bases short, with 5 bases between. The CDR3 is made up of 11 amino acids. The germline gives CDR1 SEHNR, CDR2 FQNEAQ (reference sequence). CDR3 nucleotides: TGTGCCAGCAGCCGCGCCACTGAAGCTTTCTTT. The encoded protein is CASSRATEAFF.

Only one count was recorded for this clone. The chain couples TRBV6-5 to TRBJ2-7, with D possibly matching TRBD2 (6 bases). Trimming shortened V by 7 bases and J by 3 bases, and 13 bases separated the two germline ends. The length of the CDR3 is 13 residues. Germline CDR1 MNHEY, CDR2 SVGAGI. The DNA for the CDR3 is TGTGCCAGCATCGGGAGCGGAAACTACGAGCAGTACTTC. It codes for CASIGSGNYEQYF.

About this clone: Distinct nucleotide sequences in the sample also encode this CDR3. This chain uses TRBV19 with TRBJ2-1; TRBD2 matches at 12 bases. The CDR3 spans 15 residues. V lost 6 bases, J lost 4 bases, and 4 bases stayed unmatched. The germline gives CDR1 LNHDA, CDR2 SQIVND (reference sequence). The CDR3 region is CASSLTSGRYNEQFF. The CDR3 bases are TGTGCCAGTAGCCTTACTAGCGGGAGGTACAATGAGCAGTTCTTC.

The rearrangement links TRBV3-1 (or the pseudogene TRBV3-2) to TRBJ2-1, with TRBD1 identical over 8 bases. This CDR3 is built from 16 residues. Looked up from germline, CDR1 is LGHDT and CDR2 is YNNKEL (reference sequence). V dropped 0 bases and J dropped 7; count of bases not matched to a gene: 8. The DNA of the CDR3 is TGTGCCAGCAGCCAAGATCTCAGGGGGCGGTGGAATGAGCAGTTCTTC. Translating gives CASSQDLRGRWNEQFF.

The chain is built from TRBV10-3 and TRBJ2-2, with 7 bases lining up with TRBD2. CDR1 is ENHRY and CDR2 is SYGVKD in the germline V gene. Trimming removed 0 bases from V and 3 bases from J; junction bases left unmatched: 1. The CDR3 consists of 15 residues. CDR3 amino acids: CAISESRGYTGELFF. CDR3 in DNA: TGTGCCATCAGTGAGTCGCGGGGGTACACCGGGGAGCTGTTTTTT.

The V gene is TRBV21-1, the J gene TRBJ1-2; the D segment call TRBD1 is taken from the table without a DNA check. TRBV21-1 has pseudogene status. The CDR3 runs 13 residues. CDR3 nucleotide sequence: TGTGCCAGCAGCAAGACAGGGAACTATGGCTACACCTTC. This codes for CASSKTGNYGYTF.

The CDR3 here is CASLSGLAGSYEQYF. The CDR3 DNA follows: TGTGCCAGCCTTTCCGGACTAGCGGGTTCTTACGAGCAGTACTTC. V gene TRBV28 combines with J gene TRBJ2-7; 11 bases map to TRBD2. CDR1 and CDR2 (germline): MDHEN, SYDVKM. The CDR3 length is 15 residues. The junction had 10 bases not matched to a gene; V was cut back by 8 bases and J by 4 bases.

The chain combines TRBV13 with TRBJ2-7; TRBD2 might be the D (6 bases). V was pared by 6 bases and J by 1 base, with 16 bases between. The germline V gene encodes CDR1 PRHDT and CDR2 FYEKMQ (reference sequence). This CDR3 is 15 amino acids long. The CDR3 is CASSTGGVRSYEQYF. In DNA, the CDR3 is TGTGCCAGCAGTACCGGCGGGGTTAGGTCCTACGAGCAGTACTTC.

The chain is built from TRBV29-1 and TRBJ1-2; D gene uncertain. CDR1 and CDR2 from the germline V gene are SQVTM and ANQGSEA. V lost 7 bases and J lost 1, with 13 bases in between. CDR3 length equals 13 residues. The CDR3 spells CSAAWRNNYGYTF. The CDR3 nucleotides read TGCAGCGCCGCATGGCGGAATAACTATGGCTACACCTTC.

This clone appeared a single time. The chain combines TRBV6-6 with TRBJ1-1; the match to TRBD1 covers 8 bases. This CDR3 is built from 16 residues. Germline loops: CDR1 MNHNY, CDR2 SVGAGI (reference sequence). Losses at the gene ends were 6 bases for V and 7 bases for J; bases not matched to a gene: 16. The chain's CDR3 is CASSLLVPLRGHEAFF. The CDR3 region has the DNA TGTGCCAGCAGCCTATTAGTCCCCCTCAGGGGGCATGAAGCTTTCTTT.

The J gene is TRBJ1-2, the V gene TRBV7-8; weak D call: TRBD1 (5 bases). Trimming took 4 bases from V and 7 from J, leaving 19 bases between them. The germline V gene encodes CDR1 SGHVS and CDR2 FQNEAQ. The CDR3 has 15 residues. CDR3 DNA sequence: TGTGCCAGCAGCTCAGACGCAGGGTTACCCTCTGGCTACACCTTC. As protein: CASSSDAGLPSGYTF.

The chain combines TRBV5-8 with TRBJ1-5; 8 bases are a match to TRBD1. This CDR3 contains 15 residues. V gave up 7 bases and J gave up 7 bases; unmatched junction bases: 13. The germline CDR1 and CDR2 sequences are SGHTS and YDEGEE. The DNA of the CDR3 is TGTGCCAGCCGCCTCGACAGGGGAGAGGGACAGCCCCAGCATTTT. It is translated as CASRLDRGEGQPQHF. The full variable domain, in which reference TRBV5-8 and TRBJ1-5 provide the parts outside the CDR3, is EAGVTQSPTHLIKTRGQQATLRCSPISGHTSVYWYQQALGLGLQFLLWYDEGEERNRGNFPPRFSGRQFPNYSSELNVNALELEDSALYLCASRLDRGEGQPQHFGDGTRLSIL.

The chain employs TRBV19 and TRBJ2-1; 14 bases are shared with TRBD2. This CDR3 is 15 amino acids long. Unmatched junction bases numbered 12, after V lost 8 bases and J lost 12 bases. Germline CDR1 LNHDA, CDR2 SQIVND (reference sequence). The CDR3 reads CASQGLAGVETGQFF. In nucleotides, the CDR3 is TGTGCCAGTCAGGGACTAGCGGGAGTCGAAACGGGGCAGTTCTTC. The entire variable domain, with the rest obtained from reference TRBV19 and TRBJ2-1, is as follows: DGGITQSPKYLFRKEGQNVTLSCEQNLNHDAMYWYRQDPGQGLRLIYYSQIVNDFQKGDIAEGYSVSREKKESFPLTVTSAQKNPTAFYLCASQGLAGVETGQFFGPGTRLTVL.

This chain links TRBV28 with TRBJ1-2; no definite D call. Germline V CDR1 and CDR2: MDHEN, SYDVKM. The CDR3 loop spans 15 amino acids. Between the trimmed V and J ends, which lost 6 bases and 2 bases, there was a span of 16 bases. The CDR3 protein is CASREEIDGNYGYTF. The CDR3, as DNA: TGTGCCAGCAGGGAAGAAATAGACGGGAACTATGGCTACACCTTC.

This chain connects TRBV29-1 to TRBJ1-2, with D perhaps matching TRBD1 (6 bases). Germline V gene sequence: CDR1 SQVTM, CDR2 ANQGSEA. The CDR3 is 13 residues long. Trimming removed 7 bases from V and 4 bases from J, with 16 bases in between. CDR3 protein: CSGDTQGSYGYTF. The CDR3 DNA follows: TGCAGCGGGGACACCCAAGGGTCCTATGGCTACACCTTC.

Concerning this clone: The same CDR3 arises from other DNA sequences in this sample as well. This rearrangement joins TRBV4-3 to TRBJ1-4; the D gene is possibly TRBD1 (6 bases). In germline, CDR1 is LGHNA, CDR2 YSLEER. CDR3 length equals 14 residues. V gave up 0 bases and J gave up 8 bases, with 10 bases separating them. CDR3 DNA: TGCGCCAGCAGCCAAGATCTAGGGGGAGAAAAACTGTTTTTT. It is translated as CASSQDLGGEKLFF.

The chain recombines TRBV6-5 with TRBJ2-5, with D perhaps TRBD1 (5 bases). The length of the CDR3 is 15 residues. Trimming took 5 bases from V and 1 from J, leaving 14 bases between them. Germline V gene lookup returns CDR1 MNHEY and CDR2 SVGAGI. The CDR3 coding sequence is TGTGCCAGCAGTAGGATAGGGGCAGTCCAAGAGACCCAGTACTTC. Protein: CASSRIGAVQETQYF.

The CDR3 sequence is CASSPSTGRARNTIYF. CDR3 nucleotide sequence: TGTGCCAGCAGTCCGTCGACAGGGAGAGCAAGAAACACCATATATTTT. V gene TRBV27 combines with J gene TRBJ1-3; 7 nucleotides align to TRBD1. There are 16 residues in the CDR3. The V segment lost 5 bases and the J segment 5 bases; nucleotides outside the gene matches: 12. CDR1 is MNHEY and CDR2 is SMNVEV in the germline V gene (reference sequence).

This rearrangement joins TRBV7-8 to TRBJ1-5; possibly TRBD1 for D (6 bases). The length of the CDR3 is 15 residues. V was cut by 1 base and J by 4 bases, with 11 bases left in between. Germline V lookup: CDR1 SGHVS, CDR2 FQNEAQ. The CDR3 sequence: CASSLERRGNQPQHF. The CDR3 DNA sequence: TGTGCCAGCAGCTTAGAACGAAGGGGGAATCAGCCCCAGCATTTT.

This chain connects TRBV4-3 to TRBJ2-1, with 8 nucleotides matching TRBD1. The V segment lost 3 bases and the J segment 5 bases; nucleotides outside the gene matches: 9. The CDR3 contains 16 residues. Germline CDR1 is LGHNA and CDR2 is YSLEER. The CDR3 nucleotides are TGCGCCAGCAGCCACACCGACAGGGGCCGGAACAATGAGCAGTTCTTC. It yields the protein CASSHTDRGRNNEQFF.

The chain employs TRBV9 and TRBJ2-7; 7 nucleotides align to TRBD2. The J segment lost 0 bases and the V segment lost 4 bases, leaving 4 bases of the junction unmatched. The CDR3 loop spans 14 amino acids. Germline CDR1 and CDR2: SGDLS and YYNGEE. CDR3 residues: CASSFTSASYEQYF. The CDR3 DNA follows: TGTGCCAGCAGCTTTACTAGCGCCTCCTACGAGCAGTACTTC.

The table lists this clone with a count of one. The chain carries TRBV7-3 and TRBJ1-1; D unresolved. Germline V gene sequence: CDR1 SGHTA, CDR2 FQGTGA. Trimming took 5 bases from V and 7 from J, leaving 23 bases between them. The length of the CDR3 is 16 residues. CDR3 DNA: TGTGCCAGCAGCCCGATCCTGCCCTCCGAGGCGGGTGAAGCTTTCTTT. It is translated as CASSPILPSEAGEAFF.

The rearrangement uses TRBV21-1 and TRBJ2-5; the tabulated D call, TRBD2, remains unverified against the DNA. TRBV21-1 is given as a pseudogene. The CDR3 is 15 amino acids. The CDR3 is CASSSNPERQETQYF. Written as DNA, the CDR3 is TGTGCCAGCAGCAGTAACCCAGAGCGGCAAGAGACCCAGTACTTC.

This clone appeared a few times. This chain links TRBV2 with TRBJ1-1; TRBD1 aligns across 7 bases. Germline CDR1 SNHLY, CDR2 FYNNEI. Trimming cost V 9 bases and J 0 bases; bases outside gene matches: 1. The CDR3 runs to 12 residues. CDR3 loop: CARTGMNTEAFF. CDR3 nucleotides: TGTGCCAGGACAGGGATGAACACTGAAGCTTTCTTT. The full variable domain, in which reference TRBV2 and TRBJ1-1 provide the parts outside the CDR3, is EPEVTQTPSHQVTQMGQEVILRCVPISNHLYFYWYRQILGQKVEFLVSFYNNEISEKSEIFDDQFSVERPDGSNFTLKIRSTKLEDSAMYFCARTGMNTEAFFGQGTRLTVV.